The source of this T cell receptor (beta chain) is a study of T cell changes during pregnancy in multiple sclerosis. CDR1 is LNHDA and CDR2 is SQIVND in the germline V gene (reference sequence). V lost 4 bases and J lost 3; bases outside the gene matches: 3. This CDR3 comprises 16 residues. Here immunoSEQ multiplex PCR was the method, and the copy in TCRdb shows in-frame clones only, minus some. The sample carries under 80,000 clones, approximately 90% recorded once. The TCR originated in a female donor with multiple sclerosis, enrolled in a pregnancy study. V usage is TRBV19 and J usage is TRBJ2-3; 14 bases fit TRBD2. Source: CD4+ T cells from peripheral blood mononuclear cells, taken in the second trimester of pregnancy. CDR3 in amino acids: CASSKRTSGGTDTQYF. CDR3 in DNA: TGTGCCAGTAGTAAACGGACTAGCGGGGGGACAGATACGCAGTATTTT.